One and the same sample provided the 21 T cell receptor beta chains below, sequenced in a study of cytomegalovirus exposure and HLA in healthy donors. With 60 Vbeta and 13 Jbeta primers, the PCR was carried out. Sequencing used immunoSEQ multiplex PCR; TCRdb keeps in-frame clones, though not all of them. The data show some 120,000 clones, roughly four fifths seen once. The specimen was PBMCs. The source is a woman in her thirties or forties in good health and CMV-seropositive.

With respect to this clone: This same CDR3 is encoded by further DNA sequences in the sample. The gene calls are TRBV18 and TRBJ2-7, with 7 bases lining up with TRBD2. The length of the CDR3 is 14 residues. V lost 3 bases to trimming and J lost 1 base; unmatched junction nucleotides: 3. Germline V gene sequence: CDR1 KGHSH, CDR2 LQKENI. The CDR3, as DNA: TGTGCCAGCTCACCCTCGGGGGGATCCTACGAGCAGTACTTC. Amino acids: CASSPSGGSYEQYF. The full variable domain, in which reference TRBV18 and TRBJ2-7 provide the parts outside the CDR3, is NAGVMQNPRHLVRRRGQEARLRCSPMKGHSHVYWYRQLPEEGLKFMVYLQKENIIDESGMPKERFSAEFPKEGPSILRIQQVVRGDSAAYFCASSPSGGSYEQYFGPGTRLTVT.

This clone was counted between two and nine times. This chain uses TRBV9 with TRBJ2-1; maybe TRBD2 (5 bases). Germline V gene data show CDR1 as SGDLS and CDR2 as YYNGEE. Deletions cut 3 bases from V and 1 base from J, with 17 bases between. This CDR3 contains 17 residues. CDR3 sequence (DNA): TGTGCCAGCAGCGACCCCAGCGGCGGAGGTTCCTACAATGAGCAGTTCTTC. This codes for CASSDPSGGGSYNEQFF.

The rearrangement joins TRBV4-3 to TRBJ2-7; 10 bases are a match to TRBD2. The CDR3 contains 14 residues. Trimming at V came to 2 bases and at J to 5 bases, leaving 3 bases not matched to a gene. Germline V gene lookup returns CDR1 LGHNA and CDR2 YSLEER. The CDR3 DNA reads TGCGCCAGCAGCCAAACCGGGACTAGCGACGAGCAGTACTTC. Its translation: CASSQTGTSDEQYF.

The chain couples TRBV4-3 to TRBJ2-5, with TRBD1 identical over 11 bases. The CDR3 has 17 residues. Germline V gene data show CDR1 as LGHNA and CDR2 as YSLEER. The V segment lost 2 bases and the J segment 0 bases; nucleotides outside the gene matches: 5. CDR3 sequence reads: CASSQLRDRGYQETQYF. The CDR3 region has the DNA TGCGCCAGCAGCCAACTACGGGACAGGGGGTACCAAGAGACCCAGTACTTC.

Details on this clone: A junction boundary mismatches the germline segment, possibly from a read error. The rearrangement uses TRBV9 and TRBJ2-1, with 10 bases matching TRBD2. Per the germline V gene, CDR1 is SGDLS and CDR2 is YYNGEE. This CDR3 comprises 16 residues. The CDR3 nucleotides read TGTGCCAGCAGCGTTCGAGCGGGAGGGCCCTACAATGAGCAGCTCTTC. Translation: CASSVRAGGPYNEQLF.

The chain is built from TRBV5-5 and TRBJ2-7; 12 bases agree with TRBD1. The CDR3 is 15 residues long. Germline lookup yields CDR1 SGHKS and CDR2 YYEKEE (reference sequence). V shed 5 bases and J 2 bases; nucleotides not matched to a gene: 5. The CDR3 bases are TGTGCCAGCAGTTCCGGGACAGGGGGCCCCTACGAGCAGTACTTC. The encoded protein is CASSSGTGGPYEQYF.

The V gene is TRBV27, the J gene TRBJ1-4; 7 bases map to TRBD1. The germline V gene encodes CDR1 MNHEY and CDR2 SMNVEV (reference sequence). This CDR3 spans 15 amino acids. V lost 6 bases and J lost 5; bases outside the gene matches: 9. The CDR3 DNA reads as TGTGCCAGCAGACCAACCGGGACAGCAAATGAAAAACTGTTTTTT. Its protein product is CASRPTGTANEKLFF.

The CDR3 reads CASSDYTWRGTEAFF. As DNA, the CDR3 is TGTGCCAGCAGTGATTATACTTGGAGGGGAACTGAAGCTTTCTTT. The chain recombines TRBV6-1 with TRBJ1-1; TRBD1 might be the D (5 bases). The CDR3 sequence is 15 residues long. With 3 bases removed from V and 5 bases from J, the gap between germline ends came to 16 bases. Germline lookup yields CDR1 MNHNS and CDR2 SASEGT.

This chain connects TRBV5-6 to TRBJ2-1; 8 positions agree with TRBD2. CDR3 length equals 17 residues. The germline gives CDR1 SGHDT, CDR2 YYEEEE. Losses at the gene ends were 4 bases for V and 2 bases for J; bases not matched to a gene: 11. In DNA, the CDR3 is TGTGCCAGCAGCGGCTTTCGGAGCGGGAGCCCCTACAATGAGCAGTTCTTC. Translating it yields CASSGFRSGSPYNEQFF.

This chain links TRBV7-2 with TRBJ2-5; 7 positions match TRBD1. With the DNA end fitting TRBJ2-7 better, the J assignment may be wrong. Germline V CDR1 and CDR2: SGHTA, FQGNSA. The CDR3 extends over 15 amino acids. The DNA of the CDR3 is TGTGCCAGCAGCTTCCCCCACAGGGGAACTCGCGAGCAGTACTTC. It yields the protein CASSFPHRGTREQYF.

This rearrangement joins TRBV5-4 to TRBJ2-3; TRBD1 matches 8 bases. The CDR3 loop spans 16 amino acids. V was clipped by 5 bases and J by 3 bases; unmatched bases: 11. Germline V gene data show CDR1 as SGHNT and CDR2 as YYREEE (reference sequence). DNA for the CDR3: TGTGCCAGCAGTGCCGGGACAGGAACCCCAACAGATACGCAGTATTTT. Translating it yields CASSAGTGTPTDTQYF.

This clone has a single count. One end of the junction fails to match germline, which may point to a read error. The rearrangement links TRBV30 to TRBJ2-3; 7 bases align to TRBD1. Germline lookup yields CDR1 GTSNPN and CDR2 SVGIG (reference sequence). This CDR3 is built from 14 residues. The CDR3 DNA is TGTGCCTGGAGCCCGGGACAGAACACAGGTACGCAGTATTTT. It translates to CAWSPGQNTGTQYF.

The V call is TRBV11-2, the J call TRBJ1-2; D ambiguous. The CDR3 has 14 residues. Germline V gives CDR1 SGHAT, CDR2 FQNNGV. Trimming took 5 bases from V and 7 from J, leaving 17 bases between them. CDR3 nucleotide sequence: TGTGCCAGCAGCCGCGGCCGGAACTCTCTTGGCTACACCTTC. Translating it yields CASSRGRNSLGYTF.

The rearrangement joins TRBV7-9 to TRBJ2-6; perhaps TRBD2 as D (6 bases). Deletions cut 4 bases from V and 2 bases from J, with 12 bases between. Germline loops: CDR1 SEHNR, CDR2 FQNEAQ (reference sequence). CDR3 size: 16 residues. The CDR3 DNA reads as TGTGCCAGCAGCTCAGGGTGGGGGGCTGGGGCCAACGTCCTGACTTTC. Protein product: CASSSGWGAGANVLTF.

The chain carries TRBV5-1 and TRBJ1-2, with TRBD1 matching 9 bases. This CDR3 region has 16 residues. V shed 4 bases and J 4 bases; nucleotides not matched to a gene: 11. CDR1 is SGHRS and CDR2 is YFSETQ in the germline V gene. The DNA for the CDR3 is TGCGCCAGCAGCCGACTCCCGGGACAGGGCCTCTATGGCTACACCTTC. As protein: CASSRLPGQGLYGYTF.

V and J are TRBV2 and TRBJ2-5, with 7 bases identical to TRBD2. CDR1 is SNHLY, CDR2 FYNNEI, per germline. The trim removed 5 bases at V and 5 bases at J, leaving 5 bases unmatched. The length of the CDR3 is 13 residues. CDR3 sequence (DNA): TGTGCCAGCAGTCGAACCGGGAGGGAGACCCAGTACTTC. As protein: CASSRTGRETQYF.

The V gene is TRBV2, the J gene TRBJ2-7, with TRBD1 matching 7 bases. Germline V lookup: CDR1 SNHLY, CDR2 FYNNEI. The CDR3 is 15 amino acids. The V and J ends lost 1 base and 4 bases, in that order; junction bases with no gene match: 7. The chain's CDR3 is CASSEGAGGVYEQYF. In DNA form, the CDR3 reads TGTGCCAGCAGTGAAGGGGCAGGGGGAGTATACGAGCAGTACTTC.

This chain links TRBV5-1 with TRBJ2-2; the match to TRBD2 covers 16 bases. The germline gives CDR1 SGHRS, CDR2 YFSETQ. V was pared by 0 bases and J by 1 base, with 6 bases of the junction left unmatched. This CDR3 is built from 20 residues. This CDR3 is CASSLAPGLAGGRNTGELFF. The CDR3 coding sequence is TGCGCCAGCAGCTTGGCGCCGGGACTAGCGGGAGGGCGGAACACCGGGGAGCTGTTTTTT.

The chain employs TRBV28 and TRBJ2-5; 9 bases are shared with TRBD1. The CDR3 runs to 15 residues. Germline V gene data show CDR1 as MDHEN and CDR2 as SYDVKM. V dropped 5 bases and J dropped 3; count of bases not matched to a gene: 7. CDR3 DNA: TGTGCCAGCAGTCCGGGGACAGGGCTTAAAGAGACCCAGTACTTC. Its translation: CASSPGTGLKETQYF.

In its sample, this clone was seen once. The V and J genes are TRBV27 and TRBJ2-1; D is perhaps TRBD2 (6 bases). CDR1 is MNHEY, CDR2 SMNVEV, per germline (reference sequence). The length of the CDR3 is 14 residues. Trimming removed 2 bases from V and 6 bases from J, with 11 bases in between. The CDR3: CASSLNPGVNEQFF. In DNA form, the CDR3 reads TGTGCCAGCAGTTTAAACCCGGGAGTCAATGAGCAGTTCTTC.

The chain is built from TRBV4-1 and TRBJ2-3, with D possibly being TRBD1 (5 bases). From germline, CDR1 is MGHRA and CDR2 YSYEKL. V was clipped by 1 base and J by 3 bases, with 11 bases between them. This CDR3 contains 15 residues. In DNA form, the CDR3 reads TGCGCCAGCAGCCAAGTGTGGGCAGGGACAGATACGCAGTATTTT. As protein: CASSQVWAGTDTQYF.